These 21 T cell receptor beta chains came from one sample sequenced in a study of shared clonotypes between healthy human individuals. Assay: immunoSEQ multiplex PCR; the TCRdb copy retains only in-frame clones and omits some. The sample has a few million clones, around nine tenths seen once; the top ten hold 0.14%. Specimen: naive CD4+ T cells sorted from blood. This sample's subset: CD45RA+ positively selected. These receptors all stem from a man between 18 and 35 years old in good health.

V usage is TRBV6-6 and J usage is TRBJ1-5, with D tentatively TRBD1 (6 bases). V gave up 6 bases and J gave up 2 bases, with 14 bases separating them. Germline CDR1 is MNHNY and CDR2 is SVGAGI (reference sequence). The CDR3 runs 15 residues. The CDR3 DNA reads as TGTGCCAGCAGCCGCGGGGGGCAGGGCAATCAGCCCCAGCATTTT. Protein: CASSRGGQGNQPQHF.

CDR3 residues: CATKEKVGETQYF. Written as DNA, the CDR3 is TGTGCCACCAAAGAGAAGGTCGGGGAGACCCAGTACTTC. The chain carries TRBV19 and TRBJ2-5, with D unresolved. V was clipped by 10 bases and J by 5 bases, with 17 bases between them. CDR3 length: 13 amino acids. The germline gives CDR1 LNHDA, CDR2 SQIVND (reference sequence).

The chain carries TRBV18 and TRBJ1-2, with D perhaps TRBD1 (6 bases). Germline values: CDR1 KGHSH, CDR2 LQKENI. V lost 6 bases and J 6 bases, leaving 20 bases between the germline ends. CDR3 length equals 15 residues. The CDR3 bases are TGTGCCAGCTCCCAGGGCCCGCGGGGGGCGGATGGCTACACCTTC. This sequence encodes CASSQGPRGADGYTF.

The chain uses TRBV19 and TRBJ1-3; no definite D call. Germline V gene sequence: CDR1 LNHDA, CDR2 SQIVND (reference sequence). Trimming stripped 5 bases from V and 2 bases from J, with 10 bases between. The CDR3 covers 14 residues. DNA of the CDR3: TGTGCCAGTAGTTCTGGTGGGCCTGGAAACACCATATATTTT. Translating gives CASSSGGPGNTIYF.

The rearrangement joins TRBV28 to TRBJ1-4, with a possible D match to TRBD1 (6 bases). The CDR3 consists of 14 residues. CDR1 is MDHEN and CDR2 is SYDVKM in the germline V gene. V lost 6 bases, J lost 0 bases, and 8 bases lay in between. This CDR3 reads CASRTGSTNEKLFF. The CDR3 DNA reads TGTGCCAGCAGGACAGGTTCAACTAATGAAAAACTGTTTTTT. The whole variable domain, remainder taken from reference TRBV28 and TRBJ1-4, is DVKVTQSSRYLVKRTGEKVFLECVQDMDHENMFWYRQDPGLGLRLIYFSYDVKMKEKGDIPEGYSVSREKKERFSLILESASTNQTSMYLCASRTGSTNEKLFFGSGTQLSVL.

In regard to this clone: The identical CDR3 is also encoded by other nucleotide sequences in the sample. The V and J genes are TRBV5-4 and TRBJ1-1; TRBD1 matches 9 bases. The CDR3 has 15 residues. V was clipped by 2 bases and J by 2 bases; unmatched bases: 4. CDR1 SGHNT and CDR2 YYREEE come from the germline V gene (reference sequence). CDR3 region: CASSFGTGLNTEAFF. The CDR3 DNA reads TGTGCCAGCAGCTTCGGGACAGGGCTCAACACTGAAGCTTTCTTT.

Concerning this clone itself: At the DNA level, this CDR3 is encoded by other sequences in the same sample as well. V is TRBV2 and J is TRBJ2-7; TRBD2 is a possible D gene (5 bases). The V end was cut by 2 bases, the J end by 7 bases, with 12 bases between. Germline loops: CDR1 SNHLY, CDR2 FYNNEI. The CDR3 contains 13 residues. CDR3 bases: TGTGCCAGCAGTGAAATCCCCTCGGGGGAGCAGTACTTC. Amino acids: CASSEIPSGEQYF.

This chain uses TRBV6-5 with TRBJ2-7; D is unresolved. Germline CDR1 and CDR2: MNHEY and SVGAGI. The CDR3 has 14 amino acids. V lost 5 bases to trimming and J lost 3 bases, with 14 bases between them. For the CDR3, the DNA is TGTGCCAGCAGTACCCCCGGCCGAAGCTACGAGCAGTACTTC. Encoded protein: CASSTPGRSYEQYF.

The chain joins TRBV18 to TRBJ2-7; tentatively, D is TRBD1 (5 bases). The CDR3 length is 12 residues. With 4 bases removed from V and 4 bases from J, the gap between germline ends came to 8 bases. CDR1 is KGHSH, CDR2 LQKENI, per germline. The CDR3 region is CASSQTDYEQYF. CDR3 in DNA: TGTGCCAGCTCACAGACAGATTACGAGCAGTACTTC.

The chain recombines TRBV5-1 with TRBJ2-7; D uncertain. The CDR3 has 14 amino acids. Germline V gives CDR1 SGHRS, CDR2 YFSETQ. The ends were cut back, 0 bases at V and 2 bases at J, with 9 bases in the middle. CDR3 sequence (DNA): TGCGCCAGCAGCTTGGGGGGTTGGGCCTACGAGCAGTACTTC. Translated: CASSLGGWAYEQYF.

The rearrangement links TRBV5-8 to TRBJ1-5; possible D gene TRBD1, 6 bases. The germline CDR1 and CDR2 sequences are SGHTS and YDEGEE. Trimming shortened V by 0 bases and J by 1 base, and 11 bases separated the two germline ends. The length of the CDR3 is 16 residues. CDR3 sequence reads: CASSLEQGLSNQPQHF. In DNA form, the CDR3 reads TGTGCCAGCAGCTTGGAACAGGGCTTGAGCAATCAGCCCCAGCATTTT. The variable domain in full, completed from reference TRBV5-8 and TRBJ1-5, reads EAGVTQSPTHLIKTRGQQATLRCSPISGHTSVYWYQQALGLGLQFLLWYDEGEERNRGNFPPRFSGRQFPNYSSELNVNALELEDSALYLCASSLEQGLSNQPQHFGDGTRLSIL.

The chain links TRBV29-1 to TRBJ2-1, with 11 bases that match TRBD2. After removal of 3 bases from V and 8 bases from J, the junction contained 6 bases not matched to a gene. The CDR3 covers 14 residues. Per the germline V gene, CDR1 is SQVTM and CDR2 is ANQGSEA. The CDR3 nucleotides read TGCAGCGTTGACTCTAGCGGGAGGATGGATGAGCAGTTCTTC. Translated, it gives CSVDSSGRMDEQFF.

The chain has TRBV28 and TRBJ2-4; 14 bases are shared with TRBD2. Germline assignment: CDR1 MDHEN and CDR2 SYDVKM. V was clipped by 6 bases and J by 7 bases; unmatched bases: 17. The CDR3 extends over 19 amino acids. CDR3 protein: CASSLPGLAGVAYANIQYF. In nucleotides, the CDR3 is TGTGCCAGCAGCCTCCCGGGACTAGCGGGAGTAGCTTACGCGAACATTCAGTACTTC. Based on the CDR3 plus reference TRBV28 and TRBJ2-4, the full variable domain is DVKVTQSSRYLVKRTGEKVFLECVQDMDHENMFWYRQDPGLGLRLIYFSYDVKMKEKGDIPEGYSVSREKKERFSLILESASTNQTSMYLCASSLPGLAGVAYANIQYFGAGTRLSVL.

The rearrangement uses TRBV6-1 and TRBJ2-7, with 12 bases matching TRBD1. CDR1 and CDR2 from the germline V gene are MNHNS and SASEGT. The J segment lost 4 bases and the V segment lost 6 bases, leaving 4 bases of the junction unmatched. The CDR3 contains 14 residues. Here the CDR3 DNA reads TGTGCCAGCAGGGGGACAGGGGGCGAGTACGAGCAGTACTTC. Its translation: CASRGTGGEYEQYF.

V usage is TRBV18 and J usage is TRBJ2-7, with a tentative D call TRBD1 (5 bases). Germline V lookup: CDR1 KGHSH, CDR2 LQKENI. The CDR3 is made up of 14 amino acids. Trimming left V 0 bases short and J 4 bases short, with 10 bases between. CDR3 amino acids: CASSPPGPRYEQYF. Written as DNA, the CDR3 is TGTGCCAGCTCACCACCGGGGCCCCGTTACGAGCAGTACTTC.

For the CDR3, the DNA is TGTGCCAGCAGTTCGGCGACAGGGGGAGGGACTGAAGCTTTCTTT. Its translation is CASSSATGGGTEAFF. V gene TRBV28 combines with J gene TRBJ1-1; the match to TRBD1 covers 9 bases. The CDR3 sequence is 15 residues long. The V and J ends lost 4 bases and 5 bases, in that order; junction bases with no gene match: 8. Germline V gives CDR1 MDHEN, CDR2 SYDVKM.

This chain connects TRBV2 to TRBJ2-7, with 9 bases fitting TRBD1. The J segment lost 3 bases and the V segment lost 6 bases, leaving 6 bases of the junction unmatched. Germline CDR1 SNHLY, CDR2 FYNNEI. The CDR3 spans 14 residues. The CDR3 DNA follows: TGTGCCAGCAGGACCGGGACAGGGCTCTACGAGCAGTACTTC. It is translated as CASRTGTGLYEQYF.

The J gene is TRBJ1-2, the V gene TRBV5-1; D gene uncertain. This CDR3 is built from 13 residues. V was clipped by 5 bases and J by 4 bases, with 12 bases between them. The germline V gene encodes CDR1 SGHRS and CDR2 YFSETQ. CDR3 protein: CASRVPGGYGYTF. The CDR3 DNA reads TGCGCCAGCAGGGTCCCCGGCGGCTATGGCTACACCTTC.

This clone came up a few times. The J gene is TRBJ1-5, the V gene TRBV10-3; D unclear. The germline gives CDR1 ENHRY, CDR2 SYGVKD. CDR3 size: 14 residues. Trimming pared 0 bases from V and 3 bases from J, leaving 6 bases between. The DNA of the CDR3 is TGTGCCATCAGTGAGTCCCCAGTCAATCAGCCCCAGCATTTT. It codes for CAISESPVNQPQHF.

V gene TRBV18 combines with J gene TRBJ2-7, with D possibly matching TRBD1 (6 bases). In germline, CDR1 is KGHSH, CDR2 LQKENI. The CDR3 length is 14 residues. V was clipped by 3 bases and J by 6 bases, with 15 bases between them. The CDR3: CASSPGTLLGEQYF. As DNA, the CDR3 is TGTGCCAGCTCACCCGGGACATTACTAGGCGAGCAGTACTTC.

The chain recombines TRBV7-2 with TRBJ1-6; D is unclear. From germline, CDR1 is SGHTA and CDR2 FQGNSA. The length of the CDR3 is 16 residues. V lost 2 bases and J lost 3, with 11 bases in between. In nucleotides, the CDR3 is TGTGCCAGCAGCTTAATTTTAGGCAGCTATAATTCACCCCTCCACTTT. Translating it yields CASSLILGSYNSPLHF.